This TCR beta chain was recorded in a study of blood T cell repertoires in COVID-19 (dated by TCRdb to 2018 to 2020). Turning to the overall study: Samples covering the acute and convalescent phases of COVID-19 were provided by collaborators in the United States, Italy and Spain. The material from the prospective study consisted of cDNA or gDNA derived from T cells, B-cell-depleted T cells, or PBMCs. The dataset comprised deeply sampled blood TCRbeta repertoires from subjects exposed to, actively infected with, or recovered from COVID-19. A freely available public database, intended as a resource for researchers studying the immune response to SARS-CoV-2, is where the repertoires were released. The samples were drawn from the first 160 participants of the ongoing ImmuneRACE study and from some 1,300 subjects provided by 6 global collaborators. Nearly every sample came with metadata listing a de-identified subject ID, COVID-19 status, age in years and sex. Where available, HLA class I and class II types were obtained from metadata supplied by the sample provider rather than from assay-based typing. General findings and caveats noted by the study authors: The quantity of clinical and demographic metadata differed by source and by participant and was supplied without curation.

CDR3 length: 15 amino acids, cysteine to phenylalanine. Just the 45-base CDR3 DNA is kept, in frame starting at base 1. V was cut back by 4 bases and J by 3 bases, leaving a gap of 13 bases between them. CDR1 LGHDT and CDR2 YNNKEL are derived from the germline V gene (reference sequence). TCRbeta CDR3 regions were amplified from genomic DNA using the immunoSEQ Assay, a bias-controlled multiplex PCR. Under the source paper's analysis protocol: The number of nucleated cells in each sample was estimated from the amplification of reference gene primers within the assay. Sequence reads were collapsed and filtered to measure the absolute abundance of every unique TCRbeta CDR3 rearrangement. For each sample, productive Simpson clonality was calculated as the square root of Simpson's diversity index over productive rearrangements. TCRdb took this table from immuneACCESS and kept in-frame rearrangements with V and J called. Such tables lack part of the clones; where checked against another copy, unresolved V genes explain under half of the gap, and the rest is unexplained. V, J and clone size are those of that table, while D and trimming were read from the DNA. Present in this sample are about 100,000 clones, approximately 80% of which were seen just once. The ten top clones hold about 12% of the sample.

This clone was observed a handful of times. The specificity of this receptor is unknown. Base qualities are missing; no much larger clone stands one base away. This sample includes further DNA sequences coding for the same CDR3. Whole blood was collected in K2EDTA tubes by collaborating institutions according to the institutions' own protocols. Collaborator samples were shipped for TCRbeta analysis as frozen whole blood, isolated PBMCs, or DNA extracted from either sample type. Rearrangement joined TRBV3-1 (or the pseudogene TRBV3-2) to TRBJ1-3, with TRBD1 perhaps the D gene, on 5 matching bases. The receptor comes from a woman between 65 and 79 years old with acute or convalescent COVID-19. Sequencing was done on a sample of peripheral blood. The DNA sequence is TGTGCCAGCAGCCCTTCCGGGACTGGTGGAAACACCATATATTTT. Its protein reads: CASSPSGTGGNTIYF.